This T cell receptor (beta chain) was identified in a study of blood T cell repertoires in COVID-19. Study context: Material from acute and convalescent COVID-19 was sourced from the United States, Italy and Spain. PBMCs, B-cell-depleted T cells, or T cells were the source of the cDNA or gDNA that made up the material.

As originally analysed: Reference gene primer amplification yielded estimated nucleated cell counts. Only in-frame clones appear in the TCRdb table, and some are missing; sequencing was by immunoSEQ multiplex PCR. For V, J and clone size, that table is used; D and trimming come from the DNA. The sample comprises 390,000 or so clones, around 91% of which are singletons, and 6.5% rests with the top ten. The length of the CDR3 is 14 residues. The germline gives CDR1 SGHTA, CDR2 FQGTGA. Trimming removed 4 bases from V and 4 bases from J, with 13 bases in between. The sequence was collected from a man younger than 35 with active or convalescent COVID-19. The sequencing input was peripheral blood. The chain combines TRBV7-3 with TRBJ2-5; maybe TRBD2 (6 bases). CDR3 protein: CASSSDPEGETQYF. In nucleotides, the CDR3 is TGTGCCAGCAGCTCGGACCCGGAGGGAGAGACCCAGTACTTC.